This T cell receptor (beta chain) appears in the sequencing data of a study of T cell responses to AZD1222 COVID-19 vaccine. CDR3 size: 17 residues. V was shortened by 2 bases and J by 2 bases, with 18 bases between the two germline ends. Looked up from germline, CDR1 is LNHNV and CDR2 is YYDKDF (reference sequence). The assay was immunoSEQ multiplex PCR, and TCRdb's table has in-frame clones only and misses some. Of 150,000 to 200,000 clones listed, 90% to 95% were seen once; the top ten hold around 0.96%. Note on this clone: The target antigen is unknown.

General observations from the study: Repertoire collection took place solely once the T cell response had peaked. Increases in Spike-specific TCR breadth and depth were seen after two AZD1222 doses. Among spike-specific TCRs, nearly half reportedly target unmutated variant regions.

The V and J genes are TRBV15 and TRBJ1-1; D is ambiguous. Sequencing used peripheral blood, obtained 28 days after the second dose of the MenACWY control vaccine. The receptor's source is an adult who received the MenACWY meningococcal vaccine as a control. The CDR3 protein is CATSRTGPGRLNTEAFF. CDR3 DNA sequence: TGTGCCACCAGCAGAACCGGCCCGGGTAGGCTTAACACTGAAGCTTTCTTT.